What follows are 15 T cell receptor beta chains derived from one specimen sequenced in a study of blood T cell repertoires in COVID-19. Libraries were prepared by immunoSEQ multiplex PCR; TCRdb keeps only in-frame clonotypes and omits some of them. The sample carries 250,000 or so clones, about 87% recorded once. Sequenced input: PBMCs or T cells enriched from blood (not recorded which). The receptors shown here come from a woman aged 35 to 49 who had been exposed to COVID-19.

This clone has only a few counts. The gene calls are TRBV4-1 and TRBJ2-5; 10 bases map to TRBD1. The CDR3 is made up of 15 amino acids. The V segment lost 5 bases and the J segment 4 bases; nucleotides outside the gene matches: 7. Looked up from germline, CDR1 is MGHRA and CDR2 is YSYEKL. CDR3: CASSDSGQGIETQYF. CDR3 in DNA: TGCGCCAGCAGCGATTCGGGACAGGGGATAGAGACCCAGTACTTC.

CDR3 in DNA: TGTGCCAGCAGCCCCCGGGAAAGAAACTATGGCTACACCTTC. It encodes CASSPRERNYGYTF. This chain uses TRBV7-9 with TRBJ1-2, with D hard to call. CDR1 and CDR2 (germline): SEHNR, FQNEAQ (reference sequence). V gave up 5 bases and J gave up 2 bases, with 12 bases separating them. There are 14 residues in the CDR3.

This clone was counted a few times. This chain uses TRBV3-1 (or the pseudogene TRBV3-2) with TRBJ2-1, with 16 nucleotides matching TRBD2. CDR1 and CDR2 from the germline V gene are LGHDT and YNNKEL (reference sequence). Unmatched junction bases numbered 6, after V lost 4 bases and J lost 9 bases. This CDR3 region has 16 residues. Here the CDR3 DNA reads TGTGCCAGCAGCCGGGGACTAGCGGGAGGGCCGGGTGAGCAGTTCTTC. It is translated as CASSRGLAGGPGEQFF.

This clone showed up just a few times. This chain links TRBV10-3 with TRBJ1-1, with a possible D match to TRBD1 (5 bases). V lost 0 bases to trimming and J lost 6 bases, with 11 bases between them. CDR3 length: 14 amino acids. CDR1 is ENHRY and CDR2 is SYGVKD in the germline V gene. The CDR3 nucleotides read TGTGCCATCAGTGAGTCTGGGGGGGTCGCTGAAGCTTTCTTT. Amino acid sequence: CAISESGGVAEAFF.

V is TRBV12-3 or TRBV12-4 and J is TRBJ1-3; the D gene is possibly TRBD1 (5 bases). V dropped 8 bases and J dropped 3 bases, with 8 bases sitting between them. The CDR3 has 12 amino acids. The CDR3 spells CASRGIGNTIYF. As DNA, the CDR3 is TGTGCCAGCCGGGGGATTGGAAACACCATATATTTT.

The chain links TRBV5-5 to TRBJ1-6; 7 bases agree with TRBD1. Germline V CDR1 and CDR2: SGHKS, YYEKEE (reference sequence). This CDR3 spans 17 amino acids. J was trimmed by 5 bases and V by 0 bases; bases with no gene match: 8. CDR3 in DNA: TGTGCCAGCAGCTTGGGGGGAGCGACAGGGAATAATTCACCCCTCCACTTT. As protein: CASSLGGATGNNSPLHF.

V is TRBV7-2 and J is TRBJ1-2; weak D call: TRBD1 (6 bases). Germline values: CDR1 SGHTA, CDR2 FQGNSA. The CDR3 totals 13 residues. V was shortened by 6 bases and J by 4 bases, with 12 bases between the two germline ends. CDR3 protein: CASRKGDIYGYTF. The CDR3 DNA reads as TGTGCCAGCAGGAAAGGGGACATCTATGGCTACACCTTC.

V is TRBV30 and J is TRBJ1-5, with a weak D call TRBD1 (5 bases). The CDR3 loop spans 14 amino acids. Germline-derived CDR1 and CDR2 are GTSNPN and SVGIG (reference sequence). Trimming shortened V by 5 bases and J by 7 bases, and 18 bases separated the two germline ends. CDR3 in DNA: TGTGCCTGGGCCCGGTTTAGGGGTGACCAGCCCCAGCATTTT. Amino acid sequence: CAWARFRGDQPQHF.

The V call is TRBV6-5, the J call TRBJ2-2; TRBD1 matches 8 bases. V trimming: 7 bases; J trimming: 7 bases; junction bases outside the gene matches: 8. The CDR3 covers 14 residues. Germline-derived CDR1 and CDR2 are MNHEY and SVGAGI. The CDR3 reads CASKPDRAGGELFF. The CDR3 DNA sequence: TGTGCCAGCAAACCGGACAGGGCGGGCGGGGAGCTGTTTTTT.

V usage is TRBV19 and J usage is TRBJ2-3; 7 nucleotides match TRBD1. Germline values: CDR1 LNHDA, CDR2 SQIVND (reference sequence). This CDR3 is 14 amino acids long. With 8 bases clipped from V and 6 bases from J, the junction kept 11 bases outside the gene matches. The CDR3 sequence: CASSGRQGFDTQYF. The CDR3 region has the DNA TGTGCCAGTTCGGGGAGACAGGGTTTCGATACGCAGTATTTT.

The CDR3 DNA reads as TGTGCCAGCAGCCAAGCTACCGGGACAGGAGGTTATGGGAACACTGAAGCTTTCTTT. This encodes CASSQATGTGGYGNTEAFF. This chain joins TRBV14 and TRBJ1-1, with 8 bases matching TRBD1. CDR1 is SGHDN and CDR2 is FVKESK in the germline V gene. Unmatched junction bases numbered 14, after V lost 1 base and J lost 1 base. CDR3 length equals 19 residues.

The chain has TRBV6-1 and TRBJ1-5; a possible D gene is TRBD1 (6 bases). The CDR3 is 14 amino acids. Germline V gene lookup returns CDR1 MNHNS and CDR2 SASEGT. Trimming left V 3 bases short and J 2 bases short, with 8 bases between. The CDR3 reads CASSDNRGNQPQHF. CDR3 in DNA: TGTGCCAGCAGTGACAACAGGGGCAATCAGCCCCAGCATTTT.

The chain employs TRBV12-3 or TRBV12-4 and TRBJ2-3; 7 bases are shared with TRBD2. The CDR3 loop spans 12 amino acids. V lost 5 bases, J lost 6 bases, and 2 bases stayed unmatched. CDR3 DNA sequence: TGTGCCAGCAGTCCCGGGGGGGATACGCAGTATTTT. It yields the protein CASSPGGDTQYF.

The CDR3 DNA is TGCGCCAGCAGCCAAGGTTACGGGGGGCACTACGAGCAGTACTTC. Its translation is CASSQGYGGHYEQYF. This chain uses TRBV4-3 with TRBJ2-7; D possibly corresponds to TRBD2 (7 bases). Trimming shortened V by 1 base and J by 3 bases, and 13 bases separated the two germline ends. CDR1 is LGHNA, CDR2 YSLEER, per germline. The CDR3 runs 15 residues.

The chain combines TRBV3-1 (or the pseudogene TRBV3-2) with TRBJ1-2; 7 positions match TRBD1. This CDR3 is built from 15 residues. Germline CDR1 LGHDT, CDR2 YNNKEL (reference sequence). Trimming at V came to 3 bases and at J to 8 bases, leaving 12 bases not matched to a gene. The CDR3 nucleotides are TGTGCCAGCAGCCAGACAGGGCTAATCTTTGGAGGCTACACCTTC. Amino acids: CASSQTGLIFGGYTF.